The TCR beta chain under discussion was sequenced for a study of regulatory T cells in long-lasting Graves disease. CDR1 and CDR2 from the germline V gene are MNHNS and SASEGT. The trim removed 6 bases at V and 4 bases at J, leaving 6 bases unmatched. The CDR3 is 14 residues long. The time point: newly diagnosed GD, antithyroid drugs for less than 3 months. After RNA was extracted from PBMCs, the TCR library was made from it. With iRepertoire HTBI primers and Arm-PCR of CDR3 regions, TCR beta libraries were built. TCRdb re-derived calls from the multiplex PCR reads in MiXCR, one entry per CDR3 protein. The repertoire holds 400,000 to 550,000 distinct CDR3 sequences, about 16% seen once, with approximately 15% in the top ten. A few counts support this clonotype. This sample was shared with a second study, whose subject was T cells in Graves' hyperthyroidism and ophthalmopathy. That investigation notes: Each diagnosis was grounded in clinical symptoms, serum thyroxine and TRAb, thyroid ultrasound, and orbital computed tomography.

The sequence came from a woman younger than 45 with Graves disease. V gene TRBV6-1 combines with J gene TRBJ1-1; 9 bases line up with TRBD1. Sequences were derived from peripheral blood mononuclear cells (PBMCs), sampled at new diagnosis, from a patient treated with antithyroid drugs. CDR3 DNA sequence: TGTGCCAGCAGCAAAACAGGGGGCGGCACTGAAGCTTTCTTT. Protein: CASSKTGGGTEAFF.